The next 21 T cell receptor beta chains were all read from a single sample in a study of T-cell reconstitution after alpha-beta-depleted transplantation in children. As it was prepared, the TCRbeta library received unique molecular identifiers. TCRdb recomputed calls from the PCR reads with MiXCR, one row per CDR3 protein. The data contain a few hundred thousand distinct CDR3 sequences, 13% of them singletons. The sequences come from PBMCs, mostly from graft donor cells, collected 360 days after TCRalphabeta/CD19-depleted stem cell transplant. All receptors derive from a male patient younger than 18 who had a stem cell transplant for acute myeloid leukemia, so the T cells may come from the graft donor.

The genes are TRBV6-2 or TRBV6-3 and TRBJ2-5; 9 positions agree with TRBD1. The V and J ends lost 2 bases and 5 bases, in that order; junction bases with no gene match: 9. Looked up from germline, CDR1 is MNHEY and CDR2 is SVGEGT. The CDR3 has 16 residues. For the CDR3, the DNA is TGTGCCAGCAGTTACACCGCAAACAGGGGGCGGGAGACCCAGTACTTC. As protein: CASSYTANRGRETQYF.

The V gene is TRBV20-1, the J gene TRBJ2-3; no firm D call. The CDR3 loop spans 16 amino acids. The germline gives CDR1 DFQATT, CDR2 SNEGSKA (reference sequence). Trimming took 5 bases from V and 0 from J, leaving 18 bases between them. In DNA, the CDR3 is TGCAGTGCTTCCCATAACTTAGACTCTAGCACAGATACGCAGTATTTT. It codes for CSASHNLDSSTDTQYF.

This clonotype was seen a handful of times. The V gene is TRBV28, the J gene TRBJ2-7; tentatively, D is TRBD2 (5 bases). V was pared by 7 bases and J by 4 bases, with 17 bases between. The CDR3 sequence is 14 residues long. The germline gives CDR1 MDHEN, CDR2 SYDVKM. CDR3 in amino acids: CASKNSGTRYEQYF. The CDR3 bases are TGTGCCAGCAAAAACTCGGGAACGAGGTACGAGCAGTACTTC.

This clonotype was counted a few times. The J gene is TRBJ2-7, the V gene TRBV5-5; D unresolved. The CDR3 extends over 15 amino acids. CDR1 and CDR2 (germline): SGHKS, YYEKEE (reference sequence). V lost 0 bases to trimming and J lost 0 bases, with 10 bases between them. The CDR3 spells CASSLVANGSYEQYF. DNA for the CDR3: TGTGCCAGCAGCTTGGTGGCCAACGGCTCCTACGAGCAGTACTTC.

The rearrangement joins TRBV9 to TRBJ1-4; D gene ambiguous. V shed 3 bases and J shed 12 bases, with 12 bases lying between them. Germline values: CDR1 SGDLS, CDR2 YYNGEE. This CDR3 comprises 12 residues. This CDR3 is CASSGEGRELFF. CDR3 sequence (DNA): TGTGCCAGCAGCGGAGAGGGCAGAGAACTGTTTTTT.

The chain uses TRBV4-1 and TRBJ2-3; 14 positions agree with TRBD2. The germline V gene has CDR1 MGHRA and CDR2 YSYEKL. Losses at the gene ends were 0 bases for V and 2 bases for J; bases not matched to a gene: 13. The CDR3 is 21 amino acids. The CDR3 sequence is CASSQESKGLAGAGNTDTQYF. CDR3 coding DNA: TGCGCCAGCAGCCAAGAATCCAAGGGACTAGCGGGAGCGGGTAACACAGATACGCAGTATTTT.

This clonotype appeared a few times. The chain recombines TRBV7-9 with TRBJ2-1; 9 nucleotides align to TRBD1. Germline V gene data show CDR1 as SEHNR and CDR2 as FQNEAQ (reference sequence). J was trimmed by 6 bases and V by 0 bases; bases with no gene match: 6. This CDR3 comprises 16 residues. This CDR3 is CASSLAGTGISNEQFF. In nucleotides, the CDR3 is TGTGCCAGCAGCTTAGCCGGGACAGGGATATCCAATGAGCAGTTCTTC.

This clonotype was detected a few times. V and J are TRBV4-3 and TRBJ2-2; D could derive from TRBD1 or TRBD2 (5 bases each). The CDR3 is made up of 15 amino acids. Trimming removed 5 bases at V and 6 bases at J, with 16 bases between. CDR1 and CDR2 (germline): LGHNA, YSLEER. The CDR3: CASSWGLALAGELFF. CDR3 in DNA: TGCGCCAGCAGCTGGGGGTTGGCCCTCGCCGGGGAGCTGTTTTTT.

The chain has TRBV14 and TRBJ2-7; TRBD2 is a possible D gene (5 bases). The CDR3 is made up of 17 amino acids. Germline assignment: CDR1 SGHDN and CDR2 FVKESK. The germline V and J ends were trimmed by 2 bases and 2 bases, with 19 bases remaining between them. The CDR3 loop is CASSQRQRLLAPYEQYF. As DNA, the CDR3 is TGTGCCAGCAGCCAAAGACAAAGGCTGCTAGCTCCCTACGAGCAGTACTTC.

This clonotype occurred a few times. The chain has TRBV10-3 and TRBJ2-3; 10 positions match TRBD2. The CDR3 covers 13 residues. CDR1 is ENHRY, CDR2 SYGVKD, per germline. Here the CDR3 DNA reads TGTGGTATAGCGGGAGGCCTCACAGATACGCAGTATTTT. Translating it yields CGIAGGLTDTQYF.

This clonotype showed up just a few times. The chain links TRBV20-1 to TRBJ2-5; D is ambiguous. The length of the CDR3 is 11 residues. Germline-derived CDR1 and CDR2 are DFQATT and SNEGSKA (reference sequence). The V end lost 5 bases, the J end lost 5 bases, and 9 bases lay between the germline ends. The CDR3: CSASPVETQYF. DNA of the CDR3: TGCAGTGCTTCCCCAGTCGAGACCCAGTACTTC.

The CDR3 reads CASSFGQGAGNSPLHF. CDR3 bases: TGTGCCAGCAGTTTTGGGCAGGGGGCGGGAAATTCACCCCTCCACTTT. V usage is TRBV28 and J usage is TRBJ1-6; 8 bases agree with TRBD1. This CDR3 is 16 amino acids long. In germline, CDR1 is MDHEN, CDR2 SYDVKM. J was trimmed by 7 bases and V by 3 bases; bases with no gene match: 8.

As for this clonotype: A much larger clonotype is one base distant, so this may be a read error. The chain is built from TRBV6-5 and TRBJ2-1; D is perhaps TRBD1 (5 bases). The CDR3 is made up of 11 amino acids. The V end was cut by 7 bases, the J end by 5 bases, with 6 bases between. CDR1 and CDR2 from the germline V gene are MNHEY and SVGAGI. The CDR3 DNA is TGTGCCAGCAACAGGAACAATGAGCAGTTCTTC. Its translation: CASNRNNEQFF.

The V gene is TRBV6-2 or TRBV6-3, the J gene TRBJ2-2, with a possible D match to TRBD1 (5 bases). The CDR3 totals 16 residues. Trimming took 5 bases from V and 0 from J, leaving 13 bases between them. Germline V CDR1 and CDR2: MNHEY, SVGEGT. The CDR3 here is CASSRLRVANTGELFF. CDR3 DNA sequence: TGTGCCAGCAGTCGCCTCAGGGTTGCGAACACCGGGGAGCTGTTTTTT.

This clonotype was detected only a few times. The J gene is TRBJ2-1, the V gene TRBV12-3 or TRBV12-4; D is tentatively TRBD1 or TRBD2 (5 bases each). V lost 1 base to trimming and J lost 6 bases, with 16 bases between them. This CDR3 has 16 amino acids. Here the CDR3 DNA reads TGTGCCAGCAGTTTAGGCCCGGGACGAGGGGCCAATGAGCAGTTCTTC. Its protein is CASSLGPGRGANEQFF.

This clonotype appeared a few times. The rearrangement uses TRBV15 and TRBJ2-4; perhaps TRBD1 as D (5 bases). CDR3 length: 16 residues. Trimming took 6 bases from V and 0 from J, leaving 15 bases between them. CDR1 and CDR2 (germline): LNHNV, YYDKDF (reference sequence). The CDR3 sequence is CATSGLGDIAKNIQYF. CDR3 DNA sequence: TGTGCCACCAGTGGCCTAGGGGATATAGCCAAAAACATTCAGTACTTC. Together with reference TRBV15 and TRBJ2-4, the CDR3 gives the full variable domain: DAMVIQNPRYQVTQFGKPVTLSCSQTLNHNVMYWYQQKSSQAPKLLFHYYDKDFNNEADTPDNFQSRRPNTSFCFLDIRSPGLGDTAMYLCATSGLGDIAKNIQYFGAGTRLSVL.

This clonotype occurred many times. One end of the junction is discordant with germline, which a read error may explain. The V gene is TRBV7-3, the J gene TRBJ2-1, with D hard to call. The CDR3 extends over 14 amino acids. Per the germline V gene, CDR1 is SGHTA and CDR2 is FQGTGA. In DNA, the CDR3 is TGTGCCAGCAGCCTAACGTGGGTTAGGAATGAGCAGTTCTTC. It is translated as CASSLTWVRNEQFF.

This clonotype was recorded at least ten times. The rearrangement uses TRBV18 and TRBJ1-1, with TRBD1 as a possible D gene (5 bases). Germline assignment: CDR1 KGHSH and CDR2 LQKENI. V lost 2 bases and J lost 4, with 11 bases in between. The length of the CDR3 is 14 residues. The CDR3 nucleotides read TGTGCCAGCTCACCAGGGGCAGGGATCACTGAAGCTTTCTTT. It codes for CASSPGAGITEAFF.

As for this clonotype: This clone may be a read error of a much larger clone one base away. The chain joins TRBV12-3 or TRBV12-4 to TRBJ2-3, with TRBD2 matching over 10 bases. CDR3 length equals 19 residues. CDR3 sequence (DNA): TGTGCCCGCAGTTCTACCGTAATCCTACTAGCGGGACCCACAGATACGCAGTATTTT. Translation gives CARSSTVILLAGPTDTQYF.

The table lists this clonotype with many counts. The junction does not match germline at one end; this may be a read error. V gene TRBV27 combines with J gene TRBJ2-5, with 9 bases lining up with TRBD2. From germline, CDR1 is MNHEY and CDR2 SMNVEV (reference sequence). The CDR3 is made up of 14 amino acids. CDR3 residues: CASGLAGEGETQYF. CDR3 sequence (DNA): TGTGCCAGCGGTTTAGCGGGAGAGGGAGAGACCCAGTACTTC.

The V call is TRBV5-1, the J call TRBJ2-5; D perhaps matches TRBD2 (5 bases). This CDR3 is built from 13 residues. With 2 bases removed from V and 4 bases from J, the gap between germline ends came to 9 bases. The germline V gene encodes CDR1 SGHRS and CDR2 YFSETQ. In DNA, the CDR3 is TGCGCCAGCAGCTTCGGGGTATTAGAGACCCAGTACTTC. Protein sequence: CASSFGVLETQYF.